These 15 T cell receptor beta chains originate from one sample sequenced in a study of shared clonotypes between healthy human individuals (TCRdb year 2020). Library prep was done by the immunoSEQ multiplex PCR assay. The table was pulled from immuneACCESS by TCRdb, which kept in-frame rearrangements only. Such tables lose some clones; where checked, under half of the loss comes from unresolved V genes, and the rest has no known cause. Recorded for this sample are about 2.4 million clones; approximately 94% of them occurred a single time. 0.36% of the sample comes from the top ten. The material sequenced was naive CD4+ T cells from PBMCs. Per the publication, the cell subset or site label means: CD45RA+ positively selected. The receptors come from a man aged 18 to 29 in good health. Some clones in this sample may be carry-over from other donors' samples.

V usage is TRBV2 and J usage is TRBJ2-7, with D perhaps given as TRBD1 or TRBD2 (6 bases each). This CDR3 contains 14 residues. V was cut by 5 bases and J by 4 bases, with 15 bases left in between. Germline CDR1 SNHLY, CDR2 FYNNEI. The CDR3 DNA reads as TGTGCCAGCAGTACAGGGAGGTCGCGGTACGAGCAGTACTTC. Protein product: CASSTGRSRYEQYF. The full variable domain, completed using reference TRBV2 and TRBJ2-7, is EPEVTQTPSHQVTQMGQEVILRCVPISNHLYFYWYRQILGQKVEFLVSFYNNEISEKSEIFDDQFSVERPDGSNFTLKIRSTKLEDSAMYFCASSTGRSRYEQYFGPGTRLTVT.

This chain connects TRBV6-1 to TRBJ2-2; TRBD2 might be the D (6 bases). This CDR3 is 14 amino acids long. V was shortened by 5 bases and J by 0 bases, with 7 bases between the two germline ends. Germline lookup yields CDR1 MNHNS and CDR2 SASEGT. The chain's CDR3 is CASSWGANTGELFF. CDR3 bases: TGTGCCAGCAGTTGGGGGGCGAACACCGGGGAGCTGTTTTTT.

In the case of this clone: Other DNA sequences of this sample code for an identical CDR3. The chain joins TRBV5-1 to TRBJ2-5, with D perhaps matching TRBD2 (6 bases). Germline V gene sequence: CDR1 SGHRS, CDR2 YFSETQ. Trimming shortened V by 0 bases and J by 1 base, and 7 bases separated the two germline ends. CDR3 length: 14 residues. In DNA, the CDR3 is TGCGCCAGCAGCTTGGAGGGAGGCCAAGAGACCCAGTACTTC. This codes for CASSLEGGQETQYF.

The chain employs TRBV6-1 and TRBJ1-2; 7 bases fit TRBD1. Germline CDR1 is MNHNS and CDR2 is SASEGT. Trimming at V came to 5 bases and at J to 5 bases, leaving 2 bases not matched to a gene. This CDR3 has 12 amino acids. The CDR3 sequence: CASSLGQYGYTF. CDR3 sequence (DNA): TGTGCCAGCAGTCTGGGACAGTATGGCTACACCTTC.

The V call is TRBV28, the J call TRBJ2-7, with a possible D match to TRBD2 (5 bases). Trimming took off 6 bases at V and 6 bases at J, with 18 bases between the two ends. The CDR3 totals 14 residues. The germline V gene has CDR1 MDHEN and CDR2 SYDVKM. The CDR3 loop reads CASRVRFRGSEQYF. Written as DNA, the CDR3 is TGTGCCAGCAGGGTTCGATTCCGGGGTAGCGAGCAGTACTTC.

This clone appeared a single time. The chain is built from TRBV29-1 and TRBJ2-3; 8 positions agree with TRBD2. The CDR3 is made up of 14 amino acids. V gave up 5 bases and J gave up 5 bases; unmatched junction bases: 9. Germline V lookup: CDR1 SQVTM, CDR2 ANQGSEA. This CDR3 is CSVCYSGMGDTQYF. CDR3 DNA: TGCAGCGTTTGCTATAGCGGGATGGGAGATACGCAGTATTTT.

This clone was counted only a few times. Other DNA sequences in this specimen translate into the identical CDR3. The CDR3 is CASSDTGDQPQHF. The CDR3 nucleotides are TGCGCCAGCAGCGATACAGGGGACCAGCCCCAGCATTTT. V gene TRBV5-1 combines with J gene TRBJ1-5, with TRBD1 identical over 7 bases. CDR3 length: 13 amino acids. Trimming took 4 bases from V and 7 from J; bases not matched to a gene: 5. CDR1 is SGHRS, CDR2 YFSETQ, per germline.

The rearrangement joins TRBV11-2 to TRBJ2-3; D gene unclear. Germline CDR1 SGHAT, CDR2 FQNNGV. Trimming cost V 6 bases and J 4 bases, with 11 bases left between them. CDR3 length: 13 residues. For the CDR3, the DNA is TGTGCCAGCAGGACTTATGTGGCAGATACGCAGTATTTT. Its translation: CASRTYVADTQYF.

The gene calls are TRBV6-5 and TRBJ2-1; D is perhaps TRBD2 (5 bases). V dropped 4 bases and J dropped 5 bases, with 6 bases sitting between them. The germline V gene has CDR1 MNHEY and CDR2 SVGAGI. CDR3 length: 12 amino acids. The CDR3 protein is CASSWGDNEQFF. CDR3 sequence (DNA): TGTGCCAGCAGTTGGGGAGACAATGAGCAGTTCTTC.

V is TRBV20-1 and J is TRBJ1-1, with D unclear. V gave up 1 base and J gave up 7 bases, with 7 bases separating them. The CDR3 runs 11 residues. Germline CDR1 is DFQATT and CDR2 is SNEGSKA (reference sequence). CDR3 DNA: TGCAGTGCTAGAGTCACAGTTGAAGCTTTCTTT. This gives the protein CSARVTVEAFF.

The chain employs TRBV19 and TRBJ2-7; no clear D gene. Germline V gene sequence: CDR1 LNHDA, CDR2 SQIVND (reference sequence). The CDR3 runs 16 residues. V was clipped by 6 bases and J by 0 bases, with 18 bases between them. The CDR3 nucleotides are TGTGCCAGTAGCCGATTTCCTGGGTCGACCTCCTACGAGCAGTACTTC. As protein: CASSRFPGSTSYEQYF.

The chain links TRBV7-6 to TRBJ2-1, with D possibly being TRBD1 or TRBD2 (5 bases each). The CDR3 length is 14 residues. CDR1 is SGHVS and CDR2 is FNYEAQ in the germline V gene. Deletions cut 5 bases from V and 5 bases from J, with 13 bases between. The chain's CDR3 is CASSPGAANNEQFF. CDR3 DNA sequence: TGTGCCAGCAGCCCCGGGGCGGCCAACAATGAGCAGTTCTTC. The full variable domain, with the rest looked up from reference TRBV7-6 and TRBJ2-1, is GAGVSQSPRYKVTKRGQDVALRCDPISGHVSLYWYRQALGQGPEFLTYFNYEAQQDKSGLPNDRFSAERPEGSISTLTIQRTEQRDSAMYRCASSPGAANNEQFFGPGTRLTVL.

V usage is TRBV5-1 and J usage is TRBJ2-7; maybe TRBD1 (7 bases). The length of the CDR3 is 16 residues. Trimming stripped 3 bases from V and 4 bases from J, with 20 bases between. Germline V lookup: CDR1 SGHRS, CDR2 YFSETQ. CDR3 sequence reads: CASSWGGQESRYEQYF. Here the CDR3 DNA reads TGCGCCAGCAGCTGGGGAGGACAGGAATCTCGGTACGAGCAGTACTTC.

The chain carries TRBV10-3 and TRBJ1-5; 7 bases align to TRBD1. With 2 bases clipped from V and 0 bases from J, the junction kept 7 bases outside the gene matches. CDR3 size: 17 residues. Germline CDR1 and CDR2: ENHRY and SYGVKD. CDR3 amino acids: CAISELDRLHSNQPQHF. CDR3 in DNA: TGTGCCATCAGTGAGCTGGACAGGCTACATAGCAATCAGCCCCAGCATTTT.

This clone was counted once. The chain has TRBV29-1 and TRBJ2-1; 10 bases map to TRBD2. This CDR3 is built from 16 residues. The trim removed 0 bases at V and 4 bases at J, leaving 6 bases unmatched. Looked up from germline, CDR1 is SQVTM and CDR2 is ANQGSEA. DNA for the CDR3: TGCAGCGTTGAAGATCGGCTAGCGGGGGCTTACAATGAGCAGTTCTTC. Its translation is CSVEDRLAGAYNEQFF.